This T cell receptor (beta chain) is drawn from a study of Graves' ophthalmopathy and Graves' hyperthyroidism. RNA transcripts were the source from which TCR beta CDR3 regions were amplified. After a first-round RT-PCR with HTBI primers, a second-round multiplex PCR was run. Each CDR3 protein is one row after TCRdb ran MiXCR on the multiplex PCR reads. The table records under 250,000 distinct CDR3 sequences, approximately 28% of them present only once. This clonotype came up many times. Its antigen is unidentified. Study results and caveats: Among thyroid clonotypes expanded above 0.001 frequency, most also appeared in blood. Using a 13-signature model, the authors split ophthalmopathy from stable hyperthyroidism, with 87.88% sensitivity and around 84% specificity.

Ophthalmopathy donors showed moderate-to-severe activity, CAS ≥3, NOSPECS ≥4 and a duration under 3 months. The receptor comes from a man in his fifties with Graves' ophthalmopathy. Sequencing used peripheral blood.

CDR3 DNA sequence: TGCAGTGCTAGAGTGCGAGGTACTGAAGCTTTCTTT. This sequence encodes CSARVRGTEAFF. The chain uses TRBV20-1 and TRBJ1-1; D not resolved. From germline, CDR1 is DFQATT and CDR2 SNEGSKA (reference sequence). Trimming took 1 base from V and 5 from J, leaving 8 bases between them. The CDR3 has 12 amino acids.